This T cell receptor (beta chain) was identified during a study of shared clonotypes between healthy human individuals. CDR3 length: 12 amino acids. CDR1 is LNHDA and CDR2 is SQIVND in the germline V gene (reference sequence). With 9 bases removed from V and 8 bases from J, the gap between germline ends came to 13 bases. Assay used: immunoSEQ multiplex PCR; TCRdb lists only in-frame clones, some missing. The repertoire holds 560,000 or so clones, roughly 95% seen once, with roughly 0.12% in the top ten. The table lists this clone with a count of one. CD45RO-negative CD8 cells positively selected for CCR7 made up the naive population, which excluded terminally differentiated effector memory CD45RA+ cells.

Sequencing input: naive CD8+ T cells sorted from blood. The V gene is TRBV19, the J gene TRBJ1-4, with D tentatively TRBD1 (5 bases). The sequence derives from a woman younger than 45 in good health. CDR3: CASGGNPEKLFF. The CDR3 region has the DNA TGTGCCAGCGGGGGGAATCCGGAAAAACTGTTTTTT. The full variable domain, with the rest looked up from reference TRBV19 and TRBJ1-4, is DGGITQSPKYLFRKEGQNVTLSCEQNLNHDAMYWYRQDPGQGLRLIYYSQIVNDFQKGDIAEGYSVSREKKESFPLTVTSAQKNPTAFYLCASGGNPEKLFFGSGTQLSVL.